These 15 T cell receptor beta chains came from one sample sequenced in a study of blood T cells in healthy people across ages. Sample-barcoded 5' priming and a J-beta primer mix drove a second PCR of roughly 6 to 12 cycles. TCRdb re-derived calls from the 5' RACE reads in MiXCR, one entry per CDR3 protein. The sample lists 850,000 to 1,100,000 distinct CDR3 sequences, roughly two fifths occurring once. Sequenced: blood. The origin of the receptors is a man between 18 and 35 years old in good health.

The J gene is TRBJ1-1, the V gene TRBV7-3; D possibly corresponds to TRBD1 (6 bases). V was clipped by 2 bases and J by 5 bases, with 15 bases between them. This CDR3 is 15 amino acids long. Germline CDR1 reads SGHTA; CDR2 reads FQGTGA. The CDR3 is CASSLGKGGRTEAFF. DNA for the CDR3: TGTGCCAGCAGCTTAGGGAAAGGGGGTAGGACTGAAGCTTTCTTT.

A few counts support this clonotype. This sequence joins TRBV30 and TRBJ2-7; D is uncertain. Trimming removed 0 bases at V and 3 bases at J, with 6 bases between. This CDR3 has 12 amino acids. Germline CDR1 is GTSNPN and CDR2 is SVGIG (reference sequence). The CDR3 region has the DNA TGTGCCTGGAGTGTACAAGGCTACGAGCAGTACTTC. Amino acid sequence: CAWSVQGYEQYF.

This chain uses TRBV5-1 with TRBJ2-5; 9 bases line up with TRBD1. The germline gives CDR1 SGHRS, CDR2 YFSETQ. With V trimmed by 1 base and J by 4 bases, 5 bases remained unmatched. This CDR3 has 15 amino acids. The DNA for the CDR3 is TGCGCCAGCAGCTTGTTAGTGGACAGGGGAGAGACCCAGTACTTC. It translates to CASSLLVDRGETQYF.

The chain uses TRBV11-2 and TRBJ1-1, with 9 nucleotides matching TRBD1. Germline CDR1 is SGHAT and CDR2 is FQNNGV. J was trimmed by 1 base and V by 7 bases; bases with no gene match: 16. The CDR3 is 18 amino acids. The CDR3 here is CASIKGQGQGGKNTEAFF. The CDR3 coding sequence is TGTGCCAGCATTAAAGGCCAGGGACAGGGAGGTAAGAACACTGAAGCTTTCTTT.

The chain links TRBV6-6 to TRBJ2-3; TRBD2 is a possible D gene (6 bases). Trimming pared 5 bases from V and 0 bases from J, leaving 18 bases between. The CDR3 length is 17 residues. Looked up from germline, CDR1 is MNHNY and CDR2 is SVGAGI (reference sequence). DNA for the CDR3: TGTGCCAGCAGTACCCCCAAGGGACTCGATAGCACAGATACGCAGTATTTT. This encodes CASSTPKGLDSTDTQYF.

The chain has TRBV20-1 and TRBJ1-4, with 12 bases lining up with TRBD1. CDR1 is DFQATT and CDR2 is SNEGSKA in the germline V gene (reference sequence). J lost 8 bases, V lost 0 bases, and 10 bases had no gene match. This CDR3 is built from 17 residues. The CDR3 sequence: CSARDRGQGAIWEKLFF. CDR3 DNA sequence: TGCAGTGCTAGAGATAGGGGACAGGGGGCCATTTGGGAAAAACTGTTTTTT.

This clonotype was detected only once. This chain links TRBV2 with TRBJ2-5; D unclear. Trimming pared 6 bases from V and 0 bases from J, leaving 8 bases between. The germline gives CDR1 SNHLY, CDR2 FYNNEI. CDR3 size: 13 residues. The CDR3 DNA reads TGTGCCAGCAGAACAGAGTACCAAGAGACCCAGTACTTC. This gives the protein CASRTEYQETQYF.

This clonotype was found a few times. The gene calls are TRBV4-2 and TRBJ1-1, with TRBD1 matching 8 bases. The length of the CDR3 is 15 residues. Germline loops: CDR1 LGHNA, CDR2 YNFKEQ. V shed 0 bases and J 4 bases; nucleotides not matched to a gene: 4. The DNA of the CDR3 is TGTGCCAGCAGCCAAGATCAGGGGGCGACCACTGAAGCTTTCTTT. Translating gives CASSQDQGATTEAFF.

The chain couples TRBV18 to TRBJ1-2, with D unresolved. Germline V lookup: CDR1 KGHSH, CDR2 LQKENI. This CDR3 comprises 14 residues. Deletions cut 0 bases from V and 4 bases from J, with 9 bases between. CDR3 nucleotides: TGTGCCAGCTCACCACCGGTAATCGCCTATGGCTACACCTTC. Translation: CASSPPVIAYGYTF.

The rearrangement uses TRBV24-1 and TRBJ2-2; D unclear. The CDR3 totals 13 residues. Germline values: CDR1 KGHDR, CDR2 SFDVKD. Trimming cost V 3 bases and J 1 base, with 2 bases left between them. In nucleotides, the CDR3 is TGTGCCACCAGTGATGGGAACACCGGGGAGCTGTTTTTT. Protein sequence: CATSDGNTGELFF.

The chain has TRBV14 and TRBJ2-1; D unclear. This CDR3 comprises 12 residues. Germline V gene sequence: CDR1 SGHDN, CDR2 FVKESK. V was clipped by 3 bases and J by 13 bases, with 13 bases between them. The CDR3 is CASSHTQETQFF. In DNA, the CDR3 is TGTGCCAGCAGCCATACTCAAGAGACCCAGTTCTTC.

This chain links TRBV4-3 with TRBJ1-4, with 9 bases that match TRBD1. Germline trimming cut 1 base from V and 7 bases from J; bases unmatched to any gene: 7. CDR3 length equals 16 residues. Germline V gives CDR1 LGHNA, CDR2 YSLEER. CDR3 region: CASSQVQGASSEKLFF. As DNA, the CDR3 is TGCGCCAGCAGCCAAGTACAGGGGGCGTCTAGTGAAAAACTGTTTTTT.

The V gene is TRBV6-2 or TRBV6-3, the J gene TRBJ1-4; possibly TRBD1 for D (5 bases). V lost 5 bases to trimming and J lost 0 bases, with 16 bases between them. CDR3 size: 17 residues. Germline V gives CDR1 MNHEY, CDR2 SVGEGT. CDR3 coding DNA: TGTGCCAGCAGTGACGGCCCCGACAGTGCAACTAATGAAAAACTGTTTTTT. Amino acid sequence: CASSDGPDSATNEKLFF.

Remarks on this clonotype: An end of the junction differs from the germline gene, which may be a read error. The rearrangement uses TRBV6-2 or TRBV6-3 and TRBJ2-2, with TRBD2 identical over 10 bases. Per germline, CDR1 MNHEY and CDR2 SVGEGT. The CDR3 contains 18 residues. CDR3 DNA sequence: TGTGCCAGCAGTTACTCGTTAGCGGGGGGACTGAACACCGGGGGGCTGTTTTTT. It encodes CASSYSLAGGLNTGGLFF.

This chain joins TRBV2 and TRBJ1-1; D not resolved. The CDR3 loop spans 13 amino acids. Germline V CDR1 and CDR2: SNHLY, FYNNEI. The ends were cut back, 6 bases at V and 5 bases at J, with 13 bases in the middle. CDR3 sequence reads: CASRAEGHTEAFF. The DNA for the CDR3 is TGTGCCAGCAGGGCTGAAGGTCATACTGAAGCTTTCTTT. Combining the CDR3 with reference TRBV2 and TRBJ1-1 gives the whole variable domain EPEVTQTPSHQVTQMGQEVILRCVPISNHLYFYWYRQILGQKVEFLVSFYNNEISEKSEIFDDQFSVERPDGSNFTLKIRSTKLEDSAMYFCASRAEGHTEAFFGQGTRLTVV.